The present TCR beta chain was sequenced within a study of T-cell memory formation after mild COVID-19. TCRdb re-called the 5' RACE reads with MiXCR, one entry per CDR3 protein. Among hundreds of thousands of distinct CDR3 sequences, less than 20% were seen once, and the ten largest hold about 22%. This clonotype was picked up a small number of times. No antigen is known for it. From germline, CDR1 is KGHSH and CDR2 LQKENI. The CDR3 is made up of 15 amino acids. The ends lost 3 bases at V and 4 bases at J; junction bases unmatched: 8. Whole-study results and caveats: Contracting CD4+ clones were located mainly in CM and EM, and CD8+ clones in EMRA.

This receptor was obtained from a man in his late teens or twenties who had mild COVID-19 (a few samples of this study predate the infection). Cell type and time point are not known. What was sequenced was PBMCs or a T cell subset sorted from them (not recorded which). V and J are TRBV18 and TRBJ1-2; 7 bases agree with TRBD1. Here the CDR3 reads CASSPPGQMSYGYTF. The CDR3 DNA reads TGTGCCAGCTCACCGCCGGGACAGATGAGCTATGGCTACACCTTC. Full variable domain (outside the CDR3, taken from reference TRBV18 and TRBJ1-2): NAGVMQNPRHLVRRRGQEARLRCSPMKGHSHVYWYRQLPEEGLKFMVYLQKENIIDESGMPKERFSAEFPKEGPSILRIQQVVRGDSAAYFCASSPPGQMSYGYTFGSGTRLTVV.